Presented here are 8 T cell receptor beta chains from one specimen sequenced in a study of blood T cell repertoires in COVID-19. Sequenced by immunoSEQ multiplex PCR; TCRdb stores in-frame clones only, minus some. This table has fewer than 100,000 clones, approximately 72% appearing once. Sequenced: peripheral blood. The receptors were sampled from a man between 70 and 80 years old with acute or convalescent COVID-19.

The rearrangement joins TRBV2 to TRBJ1-5, with TRBD1 matching 8 bases. Losses at the gene ends were 3 bases for V and 5 bases for J; bases not matched to a gene: 12. The CDR3 spans 17 residues. Germline V lookup: CDR1 SNHLY, CDR2 FYNNEI. DNA of the CDR3: TGTGCCAGCAGTGATCTAGGGCCAGGGGGCCTATATCAGCCCCAGCATTTT. Its translation is CASSDLGPGGLYQPQHF. Complete variable domain (other parts from reference TRBV2 and TRBJ1-5): EPEVTQTPSHQVTQMGQEVILRCVPISNHLYFYWYRQILGQKVEFLVSFYNNEISEKSEIFDDQFSVERPDGSNFTLKIRSTKLEDSAMYFCASSDLGPGGLYQPQHFGDGTRLSIL.

The chain joins TRBV6-5 to TRBJ2-7, with 14 bases fitting TRBD2. In germline, CDR1 is MNHEY, CDR2 SVGAGI. The CDR3 length is 15 residues. The J segment lost 2 bases and the V segment lost 6 bases, leaving 3 bases of the junction unmatched. CDR3 DNA sequence: TGTGCCAGCAGGAGACTAGCGGGAGGGGCCTACGAGCAGTACTTC. Residues: CASRRLAGGAYEQYF.

The rearrangement links TRBV7-2 to TRBJ1-1; maybe TRBD1 (6 bases). Trimming shortened V by 1 base and J by 10 bases, and 13 bases separated the two germline ends. Germline V gene data show CDR1 as SGHTA and CDR2 as FQGNSA. The CDR3 extends over 13 amino acids. CDR3 DNA: TGTGCCAGCAGCTTAGAGGAGGGGGGGACAGCTTTCTTT. Residues: CASSLEEGGTAFF. Combining the CDR3 with reference TRBV7-2 and TRBJ1-1 gives the whole variable domain GAGVSQSPSNKVTEKGKDVELRCDPISGHTALYWYRQSLGQGLEFLIYFQGNSAPDKSGLPSDRFSAERTGGSVSTLTIQRTQQEDSAVYLCASSLEEGGTAFFGQGTRLTVV.

The V and J genes are TRBV28 and TRBJ1-1; TRBD1 might be the D (5 bases). This CDR3 has 15 amino acids. Germline V lookup: CDR1 MDHEN, CDR2 SYDVKM. Between the trimmed V and J ends, which lost 6 bases and 8 bases, there was a span of 22 bases. The CDR3 coding sequence is TGTGCCAGCAGCCTTCCCGGGGGGGGAGCAGGAGAAGCTTTCTTT. Protein sequence: CASSLPGGGAGEAFF. Supplemented by reference TRBV28 and TRBJ1-1, the full variable domain reads DVKVTQSSRYLVKRTGEKVFLECVQDMDHENMFWYRQDPGLGLRLIYFSYDVKMKEKGDIPEGYSVSREKKERFSLILESASTNQTSMYLCASSLPGGGAGEAFFGQGTRLTVV.

The chain couples TRBV21-1 to TRBJ2-7; TRBD1 is the table's D call, not checked against the DNA. TRBV21-1 is described as a pseudogene. The CDR3 covers 16 residues. CDR3 region: CASSNGFRQGNYEQYF. CDR3 nucleotide sequence: TGTGCCAGCAGCAATGGCTTCAGACAGGGAAACTACGAGCAGTACTTC.

This rearrangement joins TRBV6-6 to TRBJ2-7, with D perhaps matching TRBD2 (6 bases). The CDR3 consists of 11 residues. CDR1 is MNHNY, CDR2 SVGAGI, per germline (reference sequence). Trimming removed 8 bases from V and 6 bases from J, with 11 bases in between. The CDR3 is CASFLGGEQYF. The CDR3 bases are TGTGCCAGCTTCCTGGGGGGCGAGCAGTACTTC.

DNA of the CDR3: TGTGCCAGCAGCCAAGTCGTGGGCGCGAACACCGGGGAGCTGTTTTTT. Encoded protein: CASSQVVGANTGELFF. The rearrangement links TRBV4-2 to TRBJ2-2; D unclear. Germline V gives CDR1 LGHNA, CDR2 YNFKEQ. The CDR3 covers 16 residues. V was trimmed by 1 base and J by 0 bases, leaving 9 bases between them.

This clone was counted a few times. This sequence joins TRBV11-3 and TRBJ2-3; a possible D gene is TRBD2 (5 bases). CDR3 length: 16 residues. From germline, CDR1 is SGHNT and CDR2 YENEEA. V gave up 5 bases and J gave up 0 bases, with 15 bases separating them. This chain's CDR3 is CASSQGRRGSTDTQYF. CDR3 DNA: TGTGCCAGCAGCCAAGGGCGGCGCGGGAGCACAGATACGCAGTATTTT.